The 17 T cell receptor beta chains reported below all come from one sample, sequenced in a study of STAT5B mutations in CD4+ large granular lymphocyte leukemia. Assay used: immunoSEQ multiplex PCR; TCRdb lists only in-frame clones, some missing. The data hold around 35,000 clones, with about 70% observed a single time. What was sequenced was CD4+ T cells from blood buffy coats. The receptors derive from a human donor in good health.

The chain recombines TRBV7-2 with TRBJ2-5; 8 nucleotides agree with TRBD2. Germline loops: CDR1 SGHTA, CDR2 FQGNSA. V was pared by 0 bases and J by 5 bases, with 5 bases of the junction left unmatched. CDR3 length: 15 amino acids. The CDR3 DNA sequence: TGTGCCAGCAGCTTAGCCGGACTAGCTGGCGAGACCCAGTACTTC. Translation: CASSLAGLAGETQYF.

The chain links TRBV6-6 to TRBJ2-3; tentative D call: TRBD2 (6 bases). V was trimmed by 3 bases and J by 5 bases, leaving 9 bases between them. The germline CDR1 and CDR2 sequences are MNHNY and SVGAGI (reference sequence). The CDR3 consists of 13 residues. The CDR3 region is CASSYLGGDTQYF. CDR3 DNA: TGTGCCAGCAGTTATCTGGGGGGAGATACGCAGTATTTT.

The genes are TRBV27 and TRBJ2-3; possibly TRBD2 for D (5 bases). Trimming left V 6 bases short and J 6 bases short, with 13 bases between. Per the germline V gene, CDR1 is MNHEY and CDR2 is SMNVEV (reference sequence). This CDR3 comprises 13 residues. The CDR3 DNA is TGTGCCAGCAGGGCTACTAGTACCGATACGCAGTATTTT. It translates to CASRATSTDTQYF.

This clone came up a few times. The chain carries TRBV7-7 and TRBJ2-2; no clear D gene. The germline V and J ends were trimmed by 1 base and 4 bases, with 10 bases remaining between them. The CDR3 covers 15 residues. The germline gives CDR1 SSHAT, CDR2 FNYEAQ (reference sequence). As DNA, the CDR3 is TGTGCCAGCAGCTTAGGTCGAGAAGGCACCGGGGAGCTGTTTTTT. Translation gives CASSLGREGTGELFF.

This rearrangement joins TRBV29-1 to TRBJ2-5, with 7 bases fitting TRBD2. The germline V gene has CDR1 SQVTM and CDR2 ANQGSEA. This CDR3 region has 15 residues. Trimming cost V 7 bases and J 4 bases; bases outside gene matches: 15. CDR3 DNA sequence: TGCAGCGGGGGTCCGGGACTATCGAAGGGAGAGACCCAGTACTTC. Amino acid sequence: CSGGPGLSKGETQYF.

This clone appeared a few times. The chain uses TRBV6-6 and TRBJ1-5; TRBD1 agrees at 10 bases. Per the germline V gene, CDR1 is MNHNY and CDR2 is SVGAGI (reference sequence). Trimming at V came to 6 bases and at J to 7 bases, leaving 12 bases not matched to a gene. This CDR3 has 16 residues. CDR3 DNA: TGTGCCAGCAGCTCCGCCGGGACAGGGGCAGGGCAGCCCCAGCATTTT. This encodes CASSSAGTGAGQPQHF.

The V call is TRBV14, the J call TRBJ2-1, with D maybe TRBD2 (5 bases). Germline CDR1 SGHDN, CDR2 FVKESK. The CDR3 contains 11 residues. Trimming stripped 1 base from V and 10 bases from J, with 5 bases between. The CDR3 DNA follows: TGTGCCAGCAGCCAAGGACTAGAGCAGTTCTTC. This translates into CASSQGLEQFF.

The table lists this clone with a count of one. The junction departs from germline at one end; a sequencing error may be responsible. The chain carries TRBV18 and TRBJ1-4, with D perhaps matching TRBD1 (6 bases). The CDR3 is 16 residues long. Per germline, CDR1 KGHSH and CDR2 LQKENI. The CDR3 loop is CASSPTGIGTNEKLFF. For the CDR3, the DNA is TGTGCCAGTTCACCTACAGGGATAGGAACTAATGAAAAACTGTTTTTT.

This chain connects TRBV10-3 to TRBJ2-1, with TRBD2 identical over 9 bases. Germline assignment: CDR1 ENHRY and CDR2 SYGVKD. This CDR3 has 17 residues. The V and J ends lost 4 bases and 3 bases, in that order; junction bases with no gene match: 10. Here the CDR3 DNA reads TGTGCCATCAGTGCCGTCGGGGAAGCGGGGGGCTACAATGAGCAGTTCTTC. Protein product: CAISAVGEAGGYNEQFF.

The chain employs TRBV5-1 and TRBJ2-7; 8 positions match TRBD2. The junction had 6 bases not matched to a gene; V was cut back by 0 bases and J by 4 bases. This CDR3 is 15 amino acids long. CDR1 SGHRS and CDR2 YFSETQ come from the germline V gene. The CDR3 nucleotides read TGCGCCAGCAGCTTGGCCAGGAGCGGGGGTTACGAGCAGTACTTC. Translated: CASSLARSGGYEQYF.

Notes on this clone: Mismatch with germline at one junction end may stem from a read error. This chain connects TRBV28 to TRBJ1-6; no reliable D call. Germline-derived CDR1 and CDR2 are MDHEN and SYDVKM. The CDR3 consists of 15 residues. The CDR3 region has the DNA TGTGCCAGCAAAGGACGGACCACCCTTAATCCACCCCTCCACTTT. Residues: CASKGRTTLNPPLHF.

The chain employs TRBV5-4 and TRBJ2-7, with 10 bases identical to TRBD1. CDR3 length equals 14 residues. CDR1 and CDR2 from the germline V gene are SGHNT and YYREEE (reference sequence). V dropped 3 bases and J dropped 5; count of bases not matched to a gene: 5. CDR3 residues: CASSYDRGLNEQYF. In DNA form, the CDR3 reads TGTGCCAGCAGCTACGACAGGGGGCTCAACGAGCAGTACTTC. The full variable domain, with the rest looked up from reference TRBV5-4 and TRBJ2-7, is ETGVTQSPTHLIKTRGQQVTLRCSSQSGHNTVSWYQQALGQGPQFIFQYYREEENGRGNFPPRFSGLQFPNYSSELNVNALELDDSALYLCASSYDRGLNEQYFGPGTRLTVT.

The chain joins TRBV5-6 to TRBJ2-5; D perhaps matches TRBD1 (6 bases). The CDR3 has 15 residues. CDR1 and CDR2 (germline): SGHDT, YYEEEE. Trimming stripped 0 bases from V and 2 bases from J, with 11 bases between. CDR3 DNA: TGTGCCAGCAGCTTGGCCTTCCAGGGGCAAGAGACCCAGTACTTC. This gives the protein CASSLAFQGQETQYF. Full variable domain (rest looked up from reference TRBV5-6 and TRBJ2-5): DAGVTQSPTHLIKTRGQQVTLRCSPKSGHDTVSWYQQALGQGPQFIFQYYEEEERQRGNFPDRFSGHQFPNYSSELNVNALLLGDSALYLCASSLAFQGQETQYFGPGTRLLVL.

V is TRBV15 and J is TRBJ1-1; D gene unclear. Deletions cut 2 bases from V and 1 base from J, with 11 bases between. From germline, CDR1 is LNHNV and CDR2 YYDKDF (reference sequence). This CDR3 has 15 residues. Here the CDR3 reads CATSRSLRENTEAFF. Here the CDR3 DNA reads TGTGCCACCAGCAGATCCCTTAGGGAGAACACTGAAGCTTTCTTT.

This chain connects TRBV10-3 to TRBJ1-4, with 8 bases matching TRBD1. Per germline, CDR1 ENHRY and CDR2 SYGVKD. The CDR3 sequence is 15 residues long. Trimming removed 0 bases from V and 6 bases from J; junction bases left unmatched: 3. This CDR3 is CAISESTGGDEKLFF. For the CDR3, the DNA is TGTGCCATCAGTGAGTCTACAGGGGGGGATGAAAAACTGTTTTTT.

The gene calls are TRBV18 and TRBJ2-5, with D perhaps TRBD2 (5 bases). The CDR3 is 12 residues long. CDR1 KGHSH and CDR2 LQKENI come from the germline V gene. V gave up 2 bases and J gave up 4 bases, with 5 bases separating them. CDR3 DNA: TGTGCCAGCTCACCAAGCGGAGAGACCCAGTACTTC. Amino acid sequence: CASSPSGETQYF.

This clone was counted between two and nine times. The rearrangement uses TRBV5-6 and TRBJ1-3; D uncertain. Germline V gene data show CDR1 as SGHDT and CDR2 as YYEEEE. V was pared by 0 bases and J by 0 bases, with 10 bases between. The CDR3 covers 16 residues. The CDR3 loop reads CASSLGAGSSGNTIYF. For the CDR3, the DNA is TGTGCCAGCAGCTTGGGGGCAGGCTCCTCTGGAAACACCATATATTTT.